Here is one T cell receptor beta chain with its context. What it recognizes is unknown. The sample belongs to a study of shared clonotypes between healthy human individuals. Study results and limitations: Naive subsets tended to show greater estimated richness than memory subsets. It was the non-shared clonotypes that had lower generation probabilities than clonotypes shared by all four donors.

Libraries were prepared by immunoSEQ multiplex PCR; TCRdb keeps only in-frame clonotypes and omits some of them. The table has about 2 million clones, approximately 95% seen once; the top ten hold 1% to 1.3%. Terminally differentiated effector memory CD45RA+ cells were excluded by CCR7 positive selection of CD45RO-negative cells. CDR1 is MGHRA, CDR2 YSYEKL, per germline. The V and J ends lost 2 bases and 6 bases respectively, with 17 bases between them. CDR3 size: 16 residues. Specimen: naive CD8+ T cells sorted from blood. The rearrangement joins TRBV4-1 to TRBJ2-1, with a weak D call TRBD2 (7 bases). The clonotype was recovered from a man aged 18 to 30 in good health. The CDR3 here is CASSQTSRGAGNEQFF. The CDR3 nucleotides read TGCGCCAGCAGCCAAACCTCCCGGGGGGCGGGCAATGAGCAGTTCTTC.